The rows below give T cell receptor beta chains drawn from one sample of a study of blood T cell repertoires in COVID-19. Repertoires were generated with immunoSEQ multiplex PCR, while TCRdb's copy carries only in-frame clones and drops some. The sample yields roughly 190,000 clones, roughly nine tenths seen once. Sequenced sample: PBMCs or T cells enriched from blood (not recorded which). These receptors all stem from a young woman who had recovered from COVID-19. Each CDR3 is given with its conserved first and last residue. A D gene is named only where the DNA matches it firmly. Not all rows give a size; the values are once, few, many and, for expanded clones, a class.

>TRBV2|few|-|TRBJ1-1
TGTGCCAGCAGCAGGGGAAGGACTGAAGCTTTCTTT
CASSRGRTEAFF
>TRBV19|-|-|TRBJ1-1
TGTGCCAGTAGTATATCGGCAGGGGAGACTGAAGCTTTCTTT
CASSISAGETEAFF
>TRBV27|-|TRBD1|TRBJ1-5
TGTGCCAGCAGTTCCACCTCGACAGGGATTTATAGCAATCAGCCCCAGCATTTT
CASSSTSTGIYSNQPQHF
>TRBV5-1|-|-|TRBJ2-2
TGCGCCAGCAGCTTGTTATCGGTGTCTACCGGGGAGCTGTTTTTT
CASSLLSVSTGELFF
>TRBV7-2|-|-|TRBJ1-5
TGTGCCAGCAGTCGTACAGGGTCTAGCAATCAGCCCCAGCATTTT
CASSRTGSSNQPQHF
>TRBV12-2|-|-|TRBJ1-2
TGTGCAAGTCGCTCCGTTTCGGGCTACACCTTC
CASRSVSGYTF
>TRBV4-3|-|TRBD1|TRBJ2-7
TGCGCCAGCAGCCAAGCCCGACAGGGCCCCTACGAGCAGTACTTC
CASSQARQGPYEQYF
>TRBV3-1/TRBV3-2|-|-|TRBJ1-1
TGTGCCAGCAGCCCCGTCCCCTCTACCGGACAAAGAGCTTTCTTT
CASSPVPSTGQRAFF
>TRBV7-9|-|TRBD1|TRBJ1-2
TGTGCCAGCAGCTTAGGTGGGGGACAGATCTTCTATGGCTACACCTTC
CASSLGGGQIFYGYTF
>TRBV10-3|-|-|TRBJ1-5
TGTGCCATCAGTGATCGGGGAGTTAGCAATCAGCCCCAGCATTTT
CAISDRGVSNQPQHF
>TRBV6-5|-|TRBD1|TRBJ1-2
TGTGCCAGCAGTTCCATCGACAGGGGCTATGGCTACACCTTC
CASSSIDRGYGYTF
>TRBV27|-|TRBD2|TRBJ2-2
TGTGCCAGCATAGATAGCGGGAGTCCAGTCGGGGAGCTGTTTTTT
CASIDSGSPVGELFF
>TRBV7-9|once|-|TRBJ1-6
TGTGCCAGCAGCTCTAGTGCTCGGGGAGGATCACCCCTCCACTTT
CASSSSARGGSPLHF
>TRBV19|-|TRBD1|TRBJ1-1
TGTGCCAGTAGTATAGCAGGGACAGTTTCGAACACTGAAGCTTTCTTT
CASSIAGTVSNTEAFF
>TRBV7-8|-|TRBD1|TRBJ2-3
TGTGCCAGCAGCATGGACGGGGACAGAGATACGCAGTATTTT
CASSMDGDRDTQYF
>TRBV30|-|TRBD1|TRBJ1-1
TGTGCCTGGAGTGCAGGGGGCAGGTGGAACACTGAAGCTTTCTTT
CAWSAGGRWNTEAFF
>TRBV7-8|-|TRBD1|TRBJ2-2
TGTGCCAGCAGTTTACAGGGGAAGAACACCGGGGAGCTGTTTTTT
CASSLQGKNTGELFF
>TRBV4-3|-|TRBD1|TRBJ1-5
TGCGCCAGCAGCCAAGACACGGGGGGGACAGGGATGCATCAGCCCCAGCATTTT
CASSQDTGGTGMHQPQHF
>TRBV6-5|-|TRBD2|TRBJ2-7
TGTGCCAGTCAGCGAGTAGCGGGGGACTACGAGCAGTACTTC
CASQRVAGDYEQYF
>TRBV9|-|-|TRBJ2-7
TGTGCCAGCAGCGTAGAGGCAACAGGAGCCTACGAGCAGTACTTC
CASSVEATGAYEQYF
>TRBV7-2|-|-|TRBJ1-1
TGTGCCAGCAGCTTTAGTCAGGGAACTGAAGCTTTCTTT
CASSFSQGTEAFF
>TRBV19|once|-|TRBJ2-5
TGTGCCAGTAGTATCCAAAAGACCCAGTACTTC
CASSIQKTQYF
>TRBV27|-|TRBD2|TRBJ2-1
TGTGCCAGCAGGAGCGGGATAGACTACAATGAGCAGTTCTTC
CASRSGIDYNEQFF
>TRBV27|few|TRBD1|TRBJ2-4
TGTGCCAGCAGTTTAGGGACAGGGAAGTCCAAAAACATTCAGTACTTC
CASSLGTGKSKNIQYF
>TRBV7-2|few|TRBD2|TRBJ2-4
TGTGCCAGCAGCTTAGAGCGGGAGAACATTCAGTACTTC
CASSLERENIQYF
>TRBV28|-|-|TRBJ1-1
TGTGCCAGCAGTCTACCGACAGGGAACACTGAAGCTTTCTTT
CASSLPTGNTEAFF
>TRBV27|-|TRBD1|TRBJ1-5
TGTGCCAGCAGTTTAAGACAGGGGGCACATCAGCCCCAGCATTTT
CASSLRQGAHQPQHF
>TRBV6-1|once|TRBD2|TRBJ2-3
TGTGCCAGCAGTGCCGAACTAGCGGGAAGGGCAGATACGCAGTATTTT
CASSAELAGRADTQYF
>TRBV19|-|TRBD1|TRBJ1-5
TGTGCCAGTACAAGGGGACAGTATAGCAATCAGCCCCAGCATTTT
CASTRGQYSNQPQHF
>TRBV27|-|TRBD1|TRBJ1-4
TGTGCCACCGGACAGGGACGTGAAAAACTGTTTTTT
CATGQGREKLFF
>TRBV4-1|-|-|TRBJ2-7
TGCGCCAGCAGCCTAGGACTTCCCTACGAGCAGTACTTC
CASSLGLPYEQYF
>TRBV3-1/TRBV3-2|-|-|TRBJ1-2
TGTGCCAGCAGCCAAGTTTGGGGACACTCGATCTATGGCTACACCTTC
CASSQVWGHSIYGYTF
>TRBV5-1|-|TRBD1|TRBJ1-2
TGCGCCAGCAGCTTGGATGTCGATGGACAGGCCTATGGCTACACCTTC
CASSLDVDGQAYGYTF
>TRBV7-9|once|-|TRBJ1-6
TGTGCCAGCAGCTTAGAACTGTATAATTCACCCCTCCACTTT
CASSLELYNSPLHF
>TRBV9|-|-|TRBJ1-2
TGTGCCAGCAGCGTCCTTAACGGTTTTCATGGCTACACCTTC
CASSVLNGFHGYTF
>TRBV14|-|TRBD2|TRBJ2-7
TGTGCCAGCAGCCAAGATTCGCGACTAGCGGGCTACGAGCAGTACTTC
CASSQDSRLAGYEQYF
>TRBV29-1|-|-|TRBJ2-3
TGCAGCGAACGGGGGGCCCTTAACACAGATACGCAGTATTTT
CSERGALNTDTQYF
>TRBV29-1|-|-|TRBJ2-1
TGCAGCGTTTTTAGGCCTAGCAATGAGCAGTTCTTC
CSVFRPSNEQFF
>TRBV4-3|-|-|TRBJ1-1
TGCGCCAGCAGCCAAGATATGACAAGACGTTTCACTGAAGCTTTCTTT
CASSQDMTRRFTEAFF
>TRBV30|once|-|TRBJ1-2
TGTGCCTACCGGAGAGGGGCGGGAGGCTACACCTTC
CAYRRGAGGYTF
>TRBV5-1|-|-|TRBJ1-1
TGCGCCAGCAGGAATGCAGGGATCACTGAAGCTTTCTTT
CASRNAGITEAFF
>TRBV6-2/TRBV6-3|-|-|TRBJ1-2
TGTGCCAGCAGTTTTGTACTAACATCTATCTATGGCTACACCTTC
CASSFVLTSIYGYTF
>TRBV25-1|-|-|TRBJ1-2
TGTGCCAGCAGCCTTAACTATGGCTACACCTTC
CASSLNYGYTF
>TRBV5-1|-|TRBD2|TRBJ2-3
TGCGCCAGCACGGAGGCGGGAGGGTTCACAGATACGCAGTATTTT
CASTEAGGFTDTQYF
>TRBV19|few|-|TRBJ2-2
TGTGCCAGTAGTATCACGGGATACACCGGGGAGCTGTTTTTT
CASSITGYTGELFF